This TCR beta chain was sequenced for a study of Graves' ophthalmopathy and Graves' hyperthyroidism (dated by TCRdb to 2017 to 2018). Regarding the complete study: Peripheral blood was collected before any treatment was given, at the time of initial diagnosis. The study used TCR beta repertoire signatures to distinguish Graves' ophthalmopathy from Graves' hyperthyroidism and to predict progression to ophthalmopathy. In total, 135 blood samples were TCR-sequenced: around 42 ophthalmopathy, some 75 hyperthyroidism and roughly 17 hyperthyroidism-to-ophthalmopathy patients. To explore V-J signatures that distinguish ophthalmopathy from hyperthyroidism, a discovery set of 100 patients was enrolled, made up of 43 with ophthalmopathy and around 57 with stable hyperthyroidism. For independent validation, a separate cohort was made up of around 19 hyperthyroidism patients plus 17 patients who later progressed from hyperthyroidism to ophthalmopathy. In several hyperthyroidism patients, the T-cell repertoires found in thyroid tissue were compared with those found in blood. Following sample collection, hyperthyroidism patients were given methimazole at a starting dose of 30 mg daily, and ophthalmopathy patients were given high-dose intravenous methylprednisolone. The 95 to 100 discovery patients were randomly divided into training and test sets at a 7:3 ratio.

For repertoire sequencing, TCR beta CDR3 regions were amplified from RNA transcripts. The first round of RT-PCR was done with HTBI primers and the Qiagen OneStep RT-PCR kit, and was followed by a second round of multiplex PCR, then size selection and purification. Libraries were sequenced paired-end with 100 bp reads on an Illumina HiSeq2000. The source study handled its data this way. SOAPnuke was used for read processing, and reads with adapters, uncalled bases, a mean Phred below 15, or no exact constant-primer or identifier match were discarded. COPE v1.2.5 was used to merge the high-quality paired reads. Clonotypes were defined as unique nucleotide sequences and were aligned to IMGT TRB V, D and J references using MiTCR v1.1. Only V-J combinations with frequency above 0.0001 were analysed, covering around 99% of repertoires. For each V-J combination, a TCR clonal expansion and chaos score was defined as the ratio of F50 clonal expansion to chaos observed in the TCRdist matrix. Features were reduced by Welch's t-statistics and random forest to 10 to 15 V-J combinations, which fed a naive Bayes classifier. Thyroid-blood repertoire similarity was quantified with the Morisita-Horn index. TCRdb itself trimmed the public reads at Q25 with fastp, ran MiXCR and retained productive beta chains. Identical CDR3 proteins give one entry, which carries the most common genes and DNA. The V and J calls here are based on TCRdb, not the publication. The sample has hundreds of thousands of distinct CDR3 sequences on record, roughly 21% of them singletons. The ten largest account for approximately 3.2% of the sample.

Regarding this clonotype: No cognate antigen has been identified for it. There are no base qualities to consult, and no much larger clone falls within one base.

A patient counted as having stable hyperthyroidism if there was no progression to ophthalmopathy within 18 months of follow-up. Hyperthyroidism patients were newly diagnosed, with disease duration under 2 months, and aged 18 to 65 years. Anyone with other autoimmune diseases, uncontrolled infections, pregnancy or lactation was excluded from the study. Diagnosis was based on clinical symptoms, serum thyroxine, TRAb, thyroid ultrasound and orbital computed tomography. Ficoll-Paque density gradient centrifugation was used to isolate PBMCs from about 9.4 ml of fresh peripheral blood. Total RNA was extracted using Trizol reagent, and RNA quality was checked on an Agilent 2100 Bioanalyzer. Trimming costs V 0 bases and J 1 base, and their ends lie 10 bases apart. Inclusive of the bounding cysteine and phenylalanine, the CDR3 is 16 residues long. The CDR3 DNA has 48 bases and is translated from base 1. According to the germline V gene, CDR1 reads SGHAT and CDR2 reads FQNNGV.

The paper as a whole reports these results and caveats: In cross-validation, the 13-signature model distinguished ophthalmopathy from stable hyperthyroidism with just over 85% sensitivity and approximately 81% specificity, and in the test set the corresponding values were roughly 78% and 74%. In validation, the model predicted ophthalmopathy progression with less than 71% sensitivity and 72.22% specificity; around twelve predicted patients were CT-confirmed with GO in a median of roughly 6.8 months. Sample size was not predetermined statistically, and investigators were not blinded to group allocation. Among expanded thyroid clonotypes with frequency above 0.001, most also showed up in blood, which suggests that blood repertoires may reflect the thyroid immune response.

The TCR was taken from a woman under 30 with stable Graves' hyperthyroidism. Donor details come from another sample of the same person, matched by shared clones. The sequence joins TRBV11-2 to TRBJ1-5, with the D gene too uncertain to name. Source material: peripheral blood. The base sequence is TGTGCCAGCAGCTTAGAAAGCGGGAGGAGCAATCAGCCCCAGCATTTT. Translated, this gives CASSLESGRSNQPQHF.